The rows below give T cell receptor beta chains drawn from one sample of a study of cytomegalovirus exposure and HLA in healthy donors. Method: immunoSEQ multiplex PCR; TCRdb's copy keeps in-frame clones and lacks some. The sample holds a few hundred thousand clones, 75% to 80% seen once. The source material was PBMCs. The source is a man younger than 30 in good health and CMV-seronegative. CDR3s include the opening cysteine and the closing phenylalanine or tryptophan. D genes are given only for firm matches. Only part of the rows carry a size: once, few, many, or a class if the clone is expanded.

j_call v_call d_call clone_size cdr3_nt cdr3_aa
TRBJ2-7 TRBV19 - - TGTGCCAGTAGTATAAGCGGTCAGTCCTACGAGCAGTACTTC CASSISGQSYEQYF
TRBJ2-2 TRBV18 - - TGTGCCAGCTCACTTAAGCAAAGCGTGAGCACCGGGGAGCTGTTTTTT CASSLKQSVSTGELFF
TRBJ1-4 TRBV28 - - TGTGCCAGCAGTTTGGGGGGGGCTGGAACTAATGAAAAACTGTTTTTT CASSLGGAGTNEKLFF
TRBJ2-5 TRBV6-5 TRBD1 - TGTGCCAGCAGTGCGGGACAGGGACTGGAGACCCAGTACTTC CASSAGQGLETQYF
TRBJ2-3 TRBV30 - - TGTGCCTGGAGTGCCTCAACACTCCCCGGGACAGATACGCAGTATTTT CAWSASTLPGTDTQYF
TRBJ1-2 TRBV29-1 - - TGCAGCGTTGCGGGGGGGGTTTCCTATGGCTACACCTTC CSVAGGVSYGYTF
TRBJ2-7 TRBV2 - - TGTGCCAGCAGTGATCAGGGGCAAACCTACGAGCAGTACTTC CASSDQGQTYEQYF
TRBJ1-5 TRBV6-6 - - TGTGCCAGCCAGCGGGGCAATCAGCCCCAGCATTTT CASQRGNQPQHF
TRBJ2-5 TRBV6-4 TRBD1 - TGTGCCAGCAGTGGAGGGACAGGGCAAGAGACCCAGTACTTC CASSGGTGQETQYF
TRBJ1-1 TRBV7-2 - - TGTGCCAGCAGCTTAGCAAGAGGGGGCACTGAAGCTTTCTTT CASSLARGGTEAFF
TRBJ2-2 TRBV7-9 TRBD2 - TGTGCCAGCATATATTCGGGACTAGTTGCCGGGGAGCTGTTTTTT CASIYSGLVAGELFF
TRBJ2-7 TRBV2 - - TGTGCCAGCAGTGTCAAGCTAACCTACGAGCAGTACTTC CASSVKLTYEQYF
TRBJ1-2 TRBV30 TRBD1 - TGTGCCTGGAGTGCTTCGGGACAGGTCCCTTTTAACTATGGCTACACCTTC CAWSASGQVPFNYGYTF
TRBJ1-5 TRBV27 TRBD1 - TGTGCCAGCAGCCGGACAGGGGGCGGTCAGCCCCAGCATTTT CASSRTGGGQPQHF
TRBJ2-1 TRBV7-9 TRBD2 - TGTGCCAGCAGCCCAGCGGGAATATATGGCTACAATGAGCAGTTCTTC CASSPAGIYGYNEQFF
TRBJ2-3 TRBV30 TRBD1 - TGTGCCTGGACAGGGGGCGCCCTAGATACGCAGTATTTT CAWTGGALDTQYF
TRBJ1-6 TRBV9 TRBD1 - TGTGCCAGCAGCCCCAGTAGGCGGACAGGACCAAATTCACCCCTCCACTTT CASSPSRRTGPNSPLHF
TRBJ1-2 TRBV11-2 TRBD1 - TGTGCCAGCGACGGGGGACAGGGCGGCGGCTACACCTTC CASDGGQGGGYTF
TRBJ2-3 TRBV7-6 TRBD1 - TGTGCCAGCAGCTTAGCAGGACAGGGGACAGATACGCAGTATTTT CASSLAGQGTDTQYF
TRBJ1-2 TRBV14 TRBD1 once TGTGCCAGCAGCAACAGGGGCACAGACGGCTACACCTTC CASSNRGTDGYTF
TRBJ2-3 TRBV27 TRBD2 - TGTGCCAGCAGTTTATTTGCTGTCAGACTAGCGGAATCCACAGATACGCAGTATTTT CASSLFAVRLAESTDTQYF
TRBJ1-1 TRBV7-9 - - TGTTCCAGCAGCTTAGGCCCCTTGGGGCTGATGAACACTGAAGCTTTCTTT CSSSLGPLGLMNTEAFF
TRBJ2-5 TRBV7-8 - - TGTGCCAGCAGCTTAGGCCAGGGCGAAGAGACCCAGTACTTC CASSLGQGEETQYF
TRBJ1-1 TRBV29-1 - - TGCAGCGCCGCTGACAGATTGTCTGAAGCTTTCTTT CSAADRLSEAFF
TRBJ2-5 TRBV14 TRBD1 - TGTGCCAGCAGCCAAGAGGGAACTGACAGGGGAGAGACCCAGTACTTC CASSQEGTDRGETQYF
TRBJ2-3 TRBV10-3 - - TGTGCCATCAGTGGGACAGAACCAACAGATACGCAGTATTTT CAISGTEPTDTQYF
TRBJ2-1 TRBV11-3 - few TGTGCCAGCAGCTTGGGTAGACACGGTGAGCAGTTCTTC CASSLGRHGEQFF
TRBJ1-1 TRBV7-3 - - TGTGCCAGCAGCTTAACTCCGGACACTGAAGCTTTCTTT CASSLTPDTEAFF
TRBJ2-7 TRBV6-5 TRBD2 - TGTGCCAGCAGTACATTAGCGGGAGCGGCCTACGAGCAGTACTTC CASSTLAGAAYEQYF
TRBJ1-3 TRBV11-1 - - TGTGCCAGCAGCTCCGCTGGCAGGGGCTCTGGAAACACCATATATTTT CASSSAGRGSGNTIYF
TRBJ1-4 TRBV25-1 - - TGTGCCAGCAGTGAATCTCCCTATGACACTGGTAATGAAAAACTGTTTTTT CASSESPYDTGNEKLFF
TRBJ1-2 TRBV28 - - TGTGCCAGCACCCCCGCGGGGGCTGGCTACACCTTC CASTPAGAGYTF
TRBJ2-1 TRBV27 - few TGTGCCAGCAGTTTATTCCCGGGCCCGGGGGAAGGCAATGAGCAGTTCTTC CASSLFPGPGEGNEQFF
TRBJ2-3 TRBV30 TRBD2 once TGTGCCTGGAGGACTAGCGGAGCCGGGACAGATACGCAGTATTTT CAWRTSGAGTDTQYF
TRBJ2-5 TRBV4-3 TRBD2 - TGCGCCAGCAGCCAACGTCTAGCGGGAGGGCCGGAGACCCAGTACTTC CASSQRLAGGPETQYF
TRBJ2-7 TRBV4-2 TRBD1 once TGTGCCAGCAGCCACCCAGGACAGGGGATCGACGAGCAGTACTTC CASSHPGQGIDEQYF
TRBJ1-5 TRBV15 - once TGTGCCACCAGCAGAGTGTCGGGGGGCAACAATCAGCCCCAGCATTTT CATSRVSGGNNQPQHF
TRBJ2-7 TRBV5-5 TRBD1 - TGTGCCAGCAGCTTGGCGACAGGGGGGATCTACGAGCAGTACTTC CASSLATGGIYEQYF
TRBJ1-1 TRBV7-9 TRBD1 - TGTGCCAGCAGCTTCGGGACAGGGGACACTGAAGCTTTCTTT CASSFGTGDTEAFF
TRBJ1-5 TRBV27 TRBD1 - TGTGCCAGCAGTGCATCCGGGACAGGGACTCAGCCCCAGCATTTT CASSASGTGTQPQHF
TRBJ1-1 TRBV4-3 - - TGCGCCAGCAGGCCTCTAGGTTCAACTGAAGCTTTCTTT CASRPLGSTEAFF
TRBJ1-2 TRBV29-1 - - TGCAGCGTTGATCCCAGGTTAACGGACTATGGCTACACCTTC CSVDPRLTDYGYTF